This TCR beta chain comes out of a study of CD8+CD57+ T cells in acquired aplastic anemia. This CDR3 spans 14 amino acids. With V trimmed by 5 bases and J by 3 bases, 5 bases remained unmatched. Germline CDR1 is WSHSY and CDR2 is SAAADI. Sequencing involved patients with CD8+CD57+ cell expansion previously shown by flow cytometry. The patients all had a severe acquired aplastic anemia diagnosis. The study profiled TCR beta VDJ and CDR3 using genomic DNA as template. TCRdb used MiXCR to reprocess the reads, holding one entry per CDR3 protein. The repertoire includes about 200,000 distinct CDR3 sequences, around three fifths of them detected once, and about 60% sits in the top ten.

This chain uses TRBV10-2 with TRBJ2-7; 9 bases match TRBD2. The sequence was collected from a human donor with aplastic anemia. Sequencing used sorted CD4+, CD8+, or CD8+CD57+ T cells (not recorded which) from PBMCs. The CDR3 reads CASSLSGGGYEQYF. CDR3 bases: TGCGCCAGCAGTCTTAGCGGGGGCGGCTACGAGCAGTACTTC.